A single T cell receptor (beta chain) is shown here with its context. CDR1 SGHTA and CDR2 FQGNSA come from the germline V gene. This CDR3 region has 17 residues. With V trimmed by 3 bases and J by 1 base, 6 bases remained unmatched. The data stem from a study of blood T cell repertoires in COVID-19. Across the whole study: Acute-phase and convalescent COVID-19 samples originated in the United States, Italy and Spain. PBMCs, B-cell-depleted T cells, or T cells provided the cDNA or gDNA that made up the material.

Authors' analysis steps: It was from reference gene primer amplification that nucleated cell counts were estimated. The protocol was immunoSEQ multiplex PCR, while the TCRdb copy is restricted to in-frame clones and leaves out a portion. From that table come the V and J calls and clone size; the DNA was used to work out D and trimming. The repertoire holds 240,000 or so clones, 81% seen once, with 7.5% to 8% in the top ten. Seattle patients were enrolled during active infection and followed longitudinally. Sample: peripheral blood. The TCR originated in a woman aged 80 or over with COVID-19, enrolled during active disease. This rearrangement joins TRBV7-2 to TRBJ2-7; 13 nucleotides align to TRBD2. The CDR3 region has the DNA TGTGCCAGCAGCTTTCGACTAGCGGGAGGAGGGTCCTACGAGCAGTACTTC. The encoded protein is CASSFRLAGGGSYEQYF.